Listed below are T cell receptor beta chains from one sample, sequenced in a study of blood T cell repertoires in COVID-19. Sequencing used immunoSEQ multiplex PCR; TCRdb keeps in-frame clones, though not all of them. The table has 60,000 to 75,000 clones, 70% to 90% seen once; the top ten hold around 6.1%. What was sequenced was peripheral blood. Receptor source: a man between 60 and 75 years old with acute or convalescent COVID-19. The CDR3 runs from the conserved cysteine through the conserved F or W. Each record gives: J gene, D gene, clone size, V gene, CDR3 DNA, CDR3 protein. The D gene is left open where the match is weak. Clone size appears in some rows only: once, few, many, or a class for an expanded clone.

>TRBJ2-2|.|.|TRBV7-2
TGTGCCAGCAGCTTCCCGCTGGGGGCAGACCTTAACACCGGGGAGCTGTTTTTT
CASSFPLGADLNTGELFF
>TRBJ1-5|.|once|TRBV19
TGTGCCAGTACCTCCGGCAATCAGCCCCAGCATTTT
CASTSGNQPQHF
>TRBJ2-5|TRBD2|.|TRBV13
TGTGCCAGCAGCTCCCGACTAGCGGGGGGCCAAGAGACCCAGTACTTC
CASSSRLAGGQETQYF
>TRBJ2-2|.|.|TRBV29-1
TGCAGCGTTGAAGATCGAGACACCGGGGAGCTGTTTTTT
CSVEDRDTGELFF
>TRBJ1-3|.|.|TRBV6-5
TGTGCCAGCAGCTCCGGCTTCCCGGGGTACACCATATATTTT
CASSSGFPGYTIYF
>TRBJ2-7|TRBD2|.|TRBV6-2/TRBV6-3
TGTGCCAGCAGCCCCTTTAGCGGGGGCGGCTCCTACGAGCAGTACTTC
CASSPFSGGGSYEQYF
>TRBJ2-2|.|.|TRBV27
TGTGCCAGCAGTTTGGGAGCGGTTACCGGGGAGCTGTTTTTT
CASSLGAVTGELFF
>TRBJ1-4|.|.|TRBV25-1
TGTGCCAGCAGAACAGATACGCTTGAAAAACTGTTTTTT
CASRTDTLEKLFF
>TRBJ2-3|TRBD2|.|TRBV7-2
TGTGCCAGCACCCCGAGAACTAGCGGGGTGGGAGATACGCAGTATTTT
CASTPRTSGVGDTQYF
>TRBJ2-2|.|.|TRBV25-1
TGTGCCAGCAGTGAATATGGCAGGAACACCGGGGAGCTGTTTTTT
CASSEYGRNTGELFF
>TRBJ1-2|TRBD1|.|TRBV6-5
TGTGCCAGCAGTCCACAGGGGGGGGCTAACTATGGCTACACCTTC
CASSPQGGANYGYTF
>TRBJ2-3|TRBD1|.|TRBV7-9
TGTGCCACATCCAGGGGGCTTCAAGATACGCAGTATTTT
CATSRGLQDTQYF
>TRBJ2-1|TRBD2|.|TRBV14
TGTGCCAGCAGCCAAGATCGACTAGCTGGTTTCTTC
CASSQDRLAGFF
>TRBJ1-2|TRBD1|few|TRBV30
TGTGCCTGGAGTGTGGGGGGACAGGTTATGGGCTACACCTTC
CAWSVGGQVMGYTF
>TRBJ2-1|.|.|TRBV6-4
TGTGCCAGCAGTGACTCAGGAGTCAATGAGCAGTTCTTC
CASSDSGVNEQFF
>TRBJ2-3|TRBD1|few|TRBV6-2/TRBV6-3
TGTGCCAGCAGCTGGCGTCTGAAGGACAGGGGCACAGATACGCAGTATTTT
CASSWRLKDRGTDTQYF
>TRBJ1-4|.|once|TRBV5-1
TGCGCCAGCAGGGTGGGGGCGAATGAAAAACTGTTTTTT
CASRVGANEKLFF
>TRBJ1-1|.|.|TRBV9
TGTGCCAGCAGCGTAGGGTTGAGGGAGATGAACACTGAAGCTTTCTTT
CASSVGLREMNTEAFF
>TRBJ1-1|.|.|TRBV2
TGTGCCAGCAGTGAATGGTCCGGATTCCGTGCGGCTGAAGCTTTCTTT
CASSEWSGFRAAEAFF
>TRBJ1-5|.|.|TRBV18
TGTGCCAGCTCACCAAGTCAGTATCAGCCCCAGCATTTT
CASSPSQYQPQHF
>TRBJ1-5|.|.|TRBV20-1
TGCAGTGCTATTGAAGAGAGCAATCAGCCCCAGCATTTT
CSAIEESNQPQHF
>TRBJ2-5|.|.|TRBV30
TGTGCCTTCACCGGGAGCAGCCAAGAGACCCAGTACTTC
CAFTGSSQETQYF